A single sample gave rise to the 2 T cell receptor beta chains below, sequenced in a study of a mutant IDH1 vaccine in newly diagnosed glioma. Generated by immunoSEQ multiplex PCR, the TCRdb table keeps only in-frame clones and is missing some. This sample has tens of thousands of clones; roughly 84% occur once, and the top ten carry 8.5% to 9.5%. These receptors lack a known antigen. Sample time point: week 11, during vaccination. The vaccine gave 300 ug of a 20-mer mutant IDH1 peptide subcutaneously per dose. Material: PBMCs, obtained from a glioma patient whose treatment included an IDH1 peptide vaccine. Receptor source: a woman between 50 and 59 years old with glioma.

This clone was found a few times. The chain carries TRBV7-9 and TRBJ2-5; the D gene is possibly TRBD1 (6 bases). Germline V CDR1 and CDR2: SEHNR, FQNEAQ (reference sequence). The length of the CDR3 is 15 residues. The V gene lost 5 bases and the J gene lost 0 bases, with 13 bases spanning the gap. The CDR3 region has the DNA TGTGCCAGCAGCCCTGGGGGCGGTTACCAAGAGACCCAGTACTTC. This translates into CASSPGGGYQETQYF.

This clone was observed a single time. CDR3 residues: CASRASQGPGKLFF. CDR3 coding DNA: TGTGCCAGCAGGGCCTCCCAGGGCCCGGGAAAACTGTTTTTT. This chain uses TRBV2 with TRBJ1-4; maybe TRBD1 (5 bases). V was cut by 6 bases and J by 10 bases, with 18 bases left in between. The CDR3 is made up of 14 amino acids. CDR1 and CDR2 (germline): SNHLY, FYNNEI.